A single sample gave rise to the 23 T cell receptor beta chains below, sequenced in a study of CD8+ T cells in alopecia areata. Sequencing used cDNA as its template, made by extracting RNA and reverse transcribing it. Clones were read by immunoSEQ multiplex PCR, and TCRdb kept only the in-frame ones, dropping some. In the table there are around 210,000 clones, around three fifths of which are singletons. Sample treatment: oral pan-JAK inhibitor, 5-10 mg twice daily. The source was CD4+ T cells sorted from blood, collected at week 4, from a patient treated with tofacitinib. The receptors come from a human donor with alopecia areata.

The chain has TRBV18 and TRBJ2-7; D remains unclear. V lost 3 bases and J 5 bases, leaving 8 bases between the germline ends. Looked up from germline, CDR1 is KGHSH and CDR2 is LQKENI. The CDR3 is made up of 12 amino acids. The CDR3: CASSPVPNEQYF. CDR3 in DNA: TGTGCCAGCTCACCCGTCCCCAACGAGCAGTACTTC.

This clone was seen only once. Here the CDR3 reads CASSPIGGLLSGANVLTF. The CDR3 bases are TGTGCCAGCAGCCCCATAGGAGGGCTTCTCTCTGGGGCCAACGTCCTGACTTTC. V and J are TRBV7-2 and TRBJ2-6; maybe TRBD2 (6 bases). Germline CDR1 is SGHTA and CDR2 is FQGNSA. The CDR3 is made up of 18 amino acids. Between the trimmed V and J ends, which lost 5 bases and 0 bases, there was a span of 17 bases.

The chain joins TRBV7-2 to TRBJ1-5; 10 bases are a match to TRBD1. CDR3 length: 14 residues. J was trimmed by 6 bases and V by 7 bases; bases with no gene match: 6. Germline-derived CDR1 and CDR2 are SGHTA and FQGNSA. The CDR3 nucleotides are TGTGCCAGCACCGGGACAGGGGTCGGTCAGCCCCAGCATTTT. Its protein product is CASTGTGVGQPQHF.

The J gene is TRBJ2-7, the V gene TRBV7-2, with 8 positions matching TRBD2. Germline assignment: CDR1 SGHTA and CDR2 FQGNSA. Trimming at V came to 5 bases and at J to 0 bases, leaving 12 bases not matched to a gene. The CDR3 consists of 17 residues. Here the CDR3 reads CASSPERGGPSSYEQYF. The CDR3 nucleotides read TGTGCCAGCAGCCCAGAACGGGGGGGGCCCAGCTCCTACGAGCAGTACTTC.

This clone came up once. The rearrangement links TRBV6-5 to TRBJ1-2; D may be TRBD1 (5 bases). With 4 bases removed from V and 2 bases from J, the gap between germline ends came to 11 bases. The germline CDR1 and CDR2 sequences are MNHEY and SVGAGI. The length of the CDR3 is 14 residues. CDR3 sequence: CASSWGGENYGYTF. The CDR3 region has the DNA TGTGCCAGCAGTTGGGGCGGGGAGAACTATGGCTACACCTTC.

The CDR3 DNA reads TGTGCCAGCAGCTTAGGTCGTATGTCCCAGGAGAATCAGCCCCAGCATTTT. Protein: CASSLGRMSQENQPQHF. The gene calls are TRBV7-9 and TRBJ1-5; D remains unclear. The CDR3 consists of 17 residues. Trimming cost V 1 base and J 4 bases, with 17 bases left between them. Germline CDR1 reads SEHNR; CDR2 reads FQNEAQ (reference sequence).

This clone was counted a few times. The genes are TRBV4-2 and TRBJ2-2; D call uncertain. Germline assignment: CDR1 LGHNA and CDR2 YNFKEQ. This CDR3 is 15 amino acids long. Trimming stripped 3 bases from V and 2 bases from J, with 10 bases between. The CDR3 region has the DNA TGTGCCAGCAGCCAGCAGTCCGCCAACACCGGGGAGCTGTTTTTT. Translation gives CASSQQSANTGELFF.

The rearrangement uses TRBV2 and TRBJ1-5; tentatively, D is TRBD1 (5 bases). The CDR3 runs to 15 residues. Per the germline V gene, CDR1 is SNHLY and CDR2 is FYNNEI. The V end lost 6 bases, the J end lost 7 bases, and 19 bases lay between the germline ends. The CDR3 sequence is CASSKNGAMNQPQHF. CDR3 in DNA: TGTGCCAGCAGCAAAAACGGGGCGATGAACCAGCCCCAGCATTTT.

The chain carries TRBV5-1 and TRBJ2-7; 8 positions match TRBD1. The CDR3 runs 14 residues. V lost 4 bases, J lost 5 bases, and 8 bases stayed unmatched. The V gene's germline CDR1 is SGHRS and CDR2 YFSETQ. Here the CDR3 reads CASSTRTGSHEQYF. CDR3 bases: TGCGCCAGCAGCACTAGGACAGGGAGTCACGAGCAGTACTTC.

Here the CDR3 DNA reads TGTGCCAGCAGCCCGGACAGGGGGCTTGGCTACACCTTC. Encoded protein: CASSPDRGLGYTF. The chain uses TRBV11-1 and TRBJ1-2, with TRBD1 matching over 11 bases. With 5 bases clipped from V and 7 bases from J, the junction kept 3 bases outside the gene matches. Germline assignment: CDR1 SGHAT and CDR2 FQDESV (reference sequence). The CDR3 totals 13 residues.

CDR3 in amino acids: CASSRVRATRSPLHF. Here the CDR3 DNA reads TGTGCCAGCAGCCGGGTACGGGCAACGCGCTCACCCCTCCACTTT. The rearrangement joins TRBV11-1 to TRBJ1-6, with unresolved D. Germline CDR1 is SGHAT and CDR2 is FQDESV (reference sequence). Trimming cost V 5 bases and J 10 bases, with 18 bases left between them. The CDR3 length is 15 residues.

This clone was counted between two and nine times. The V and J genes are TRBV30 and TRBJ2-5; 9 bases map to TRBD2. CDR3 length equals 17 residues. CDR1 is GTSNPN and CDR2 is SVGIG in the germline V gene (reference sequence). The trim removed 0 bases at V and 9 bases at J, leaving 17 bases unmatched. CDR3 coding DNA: TGTGCCTGGAGTGTAGGTAGCGGGGGCCACAGTGGATTGTCCCAGTACTTC. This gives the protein CAWSVGSGGHSGLSQYF.

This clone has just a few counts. CDR3 residues: CATSRGGDPLYGYTF. Written as DNA, the CDR3 is TGTGCCACCAGCAGAGGGGGGGACCCCCTCTATGGCTACACCTTC. The genes are TRBV15 and TRBJ1-2; tentative D call: TRBD1 (5 bases). From germline, CDR1 is LNHNV and CDR2 YYDKDF (reference sequence). Trimming stripped 1 base from V and 4 bases from J, with 13 bases between. CDR3 size: 15 residues.

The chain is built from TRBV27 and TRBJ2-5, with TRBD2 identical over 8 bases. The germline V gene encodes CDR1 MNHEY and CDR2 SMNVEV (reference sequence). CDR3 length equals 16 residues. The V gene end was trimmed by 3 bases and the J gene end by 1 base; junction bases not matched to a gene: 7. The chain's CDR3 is CASSLMGGGSQETQYF. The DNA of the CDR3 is TGTGCCAGCAGTTTGATGGGCGGGGGGTCCCAAGAGACCCAGTACTTC.

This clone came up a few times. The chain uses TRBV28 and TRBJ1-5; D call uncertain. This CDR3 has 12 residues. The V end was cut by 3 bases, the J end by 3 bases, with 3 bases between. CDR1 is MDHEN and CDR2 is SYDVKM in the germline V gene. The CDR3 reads CASSFFNQPQHF. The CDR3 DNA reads TGTGCCAGCAGTTTTTTCAATCAGCCCCAGCATTTT.

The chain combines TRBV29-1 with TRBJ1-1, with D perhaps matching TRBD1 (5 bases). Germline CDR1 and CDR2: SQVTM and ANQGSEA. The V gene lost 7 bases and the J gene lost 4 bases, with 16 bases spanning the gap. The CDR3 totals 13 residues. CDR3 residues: CSAPQQGGTEAFF. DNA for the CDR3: TGCAGCGCCCCACAGCAGGGCGGCACTGAAGCTTTCTTT.

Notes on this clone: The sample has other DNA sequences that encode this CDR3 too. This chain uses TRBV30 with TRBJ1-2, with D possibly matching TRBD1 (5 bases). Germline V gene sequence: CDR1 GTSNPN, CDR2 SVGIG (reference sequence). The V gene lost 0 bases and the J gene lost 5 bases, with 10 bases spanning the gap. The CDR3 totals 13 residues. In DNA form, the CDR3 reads TGTGCCTGGAGTGTTGGGCAGGGTTATGGCTACACCTTC. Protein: CAWSVGQGYGYTF.

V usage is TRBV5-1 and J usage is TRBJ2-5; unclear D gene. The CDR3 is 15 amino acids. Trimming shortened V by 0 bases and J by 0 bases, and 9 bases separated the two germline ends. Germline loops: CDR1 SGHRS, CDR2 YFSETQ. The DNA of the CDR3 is TGCGCCAGCAGCTTGGCCGTGGGGTACCAAGAGACCCAGTACTTC. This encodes CASSLAVGYQETQYF.

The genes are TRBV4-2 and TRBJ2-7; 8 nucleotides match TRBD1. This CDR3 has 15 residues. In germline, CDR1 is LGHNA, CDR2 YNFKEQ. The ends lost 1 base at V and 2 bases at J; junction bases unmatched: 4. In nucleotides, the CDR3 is TGTGCCAGCAGCCAAGTCCCAGGGGGCCCCTACGAGCAGTACTTC. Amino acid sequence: CASSQVPGGPYEQYF.

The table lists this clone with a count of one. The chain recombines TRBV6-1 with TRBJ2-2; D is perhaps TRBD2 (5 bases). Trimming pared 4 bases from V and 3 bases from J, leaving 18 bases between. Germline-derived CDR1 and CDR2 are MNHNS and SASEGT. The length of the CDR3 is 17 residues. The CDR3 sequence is CASSGGIDTLDTGELFF. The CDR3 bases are TGTGCCAGCAGTGGAGGGATCGATACCCTCGACACCGGGGAGCTGTTTTTT.

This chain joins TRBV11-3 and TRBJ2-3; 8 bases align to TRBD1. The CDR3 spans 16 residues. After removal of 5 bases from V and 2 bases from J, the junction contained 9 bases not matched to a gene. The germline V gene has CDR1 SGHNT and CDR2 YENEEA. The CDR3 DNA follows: TGTGCCAGCAGCCTCGACAGGGGAGCCCTCACAGATACGCAGTATTTT. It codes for CASSLDRGALTDTQYF.

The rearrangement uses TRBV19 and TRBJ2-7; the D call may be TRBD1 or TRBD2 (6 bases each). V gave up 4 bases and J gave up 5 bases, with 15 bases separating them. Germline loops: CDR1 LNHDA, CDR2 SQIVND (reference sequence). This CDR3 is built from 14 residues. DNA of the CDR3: TGTGCCAGTAGTACTGGGGGGCCTGTCAACGAGCAGTACTTC. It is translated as CASSTGGPVNEQYF.

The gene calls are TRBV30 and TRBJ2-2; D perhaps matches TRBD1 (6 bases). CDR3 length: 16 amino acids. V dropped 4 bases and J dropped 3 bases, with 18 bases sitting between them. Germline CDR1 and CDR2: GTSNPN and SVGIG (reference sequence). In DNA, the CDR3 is TGTGCCTGGAATGAGGGGGTTCTCCAAGACACCGGGGAGCTGTTTTTT. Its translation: CAWNEGVLQDTGELFF.